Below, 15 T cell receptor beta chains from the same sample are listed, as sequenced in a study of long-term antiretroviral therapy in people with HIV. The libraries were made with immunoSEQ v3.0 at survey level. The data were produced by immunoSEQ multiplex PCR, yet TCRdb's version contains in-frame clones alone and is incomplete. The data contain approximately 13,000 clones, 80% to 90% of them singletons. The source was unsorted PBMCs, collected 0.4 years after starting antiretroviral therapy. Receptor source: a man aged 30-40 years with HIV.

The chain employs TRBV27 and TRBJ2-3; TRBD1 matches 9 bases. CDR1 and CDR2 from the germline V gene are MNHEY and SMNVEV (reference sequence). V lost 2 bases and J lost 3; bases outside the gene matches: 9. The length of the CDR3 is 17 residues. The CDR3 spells CASSLGFSTGGTDTQYF. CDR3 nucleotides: TGTGCCAGCAGTTTAGGGTTTTCGACAGGGGGAACAGATACGCAGTATTTT.

DNA for the CDR3: TGTGCCAGCAGCCAAGAGCGGGTACGAGCTAATGAAAAACTGTTTTTT. Protein product: CASSQERVRANEKLFF. V and J are TRBV4-2 and TRBJ1-4, with D unresolved. This CDR3 is built from 16 residues. Germline values: CDR1 LGHNA, CDR2 YNFKEQ. With 0 bases removed from V and 3 bases from J, the gap between germline ends came to 11 bases.

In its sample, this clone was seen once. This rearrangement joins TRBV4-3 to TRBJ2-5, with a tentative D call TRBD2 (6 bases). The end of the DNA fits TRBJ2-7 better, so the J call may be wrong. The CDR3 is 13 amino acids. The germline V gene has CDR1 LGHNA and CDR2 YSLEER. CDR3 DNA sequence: TGCGCCAGCAGCCAAGATGGGGGGTACGAGCAGTACTTC. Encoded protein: CASSQDGGYEQYF.

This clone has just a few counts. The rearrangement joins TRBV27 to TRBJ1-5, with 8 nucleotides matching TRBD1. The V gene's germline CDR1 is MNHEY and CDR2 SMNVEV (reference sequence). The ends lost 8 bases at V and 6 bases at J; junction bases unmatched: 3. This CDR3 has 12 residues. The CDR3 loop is CASGTGLQPQHF. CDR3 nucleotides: TGTGCCAGCGGGACAGGCCTTCAGCCCCAGCATTTT.

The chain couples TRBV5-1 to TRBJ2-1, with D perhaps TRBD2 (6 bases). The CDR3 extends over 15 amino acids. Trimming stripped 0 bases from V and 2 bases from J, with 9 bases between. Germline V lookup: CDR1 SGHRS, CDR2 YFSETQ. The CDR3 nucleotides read TGCGCCAGCAGCTTGGGCGGGGAGGCCTACAATGAGCAGTTCTTC. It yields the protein CASSLGGEAYNEQFF.

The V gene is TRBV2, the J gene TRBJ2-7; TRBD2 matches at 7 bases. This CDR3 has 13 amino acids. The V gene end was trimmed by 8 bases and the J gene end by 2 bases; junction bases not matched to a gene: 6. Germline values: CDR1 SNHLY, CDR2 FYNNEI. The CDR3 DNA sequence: TGTGCCAGCGGCGAGGCGGGGGCCTACGAGCAGTACTTC. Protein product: CASGEAGAYEQYF. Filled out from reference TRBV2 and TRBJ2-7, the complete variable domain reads EPEVTQTPSHQVTQMGQEVILRCVPISNHLYFYWYRQILGQKVEFLVSFYNNEISEKSEIFDDQFSVERPDGSNFTLKIRSTKLEDSAMYFCASGEAGAYEQYFGPGTRLTVT.

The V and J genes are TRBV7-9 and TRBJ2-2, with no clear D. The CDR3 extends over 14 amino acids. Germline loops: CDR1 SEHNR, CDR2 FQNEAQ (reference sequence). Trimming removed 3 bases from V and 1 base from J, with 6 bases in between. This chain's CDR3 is CASSFTENTGELFF. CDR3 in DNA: TGTGCCAGCAGCTTTACAGAGAACACCGGGGAGCTGTTTTTT.

CDR3: CASSSEGFYEQYF. CDR3 nucleotide sequence: TGTGCCAGTAGTTCGGAGGGGTTCTACGAGCAGTACTTC. The rearrangement uses TRBV19 and TRBJ2-7, with D perhaps matching TRBD2 (6 bases). This CDR3 contains 13 residues. The germline CDR1 and CDR2 sequences are LNHDA and SQIVND (reference sequence). The ends were cut back, 5 bases at V and 3 bases at J, with 11 bases in the middle. Full variable domain (remainder filled in from reference TRBV19 and TRBJ2-7): DGGITQSPKYLFRKEGQNVTLSCEQNLNHDAMYWYRQDPGQGLRLIYYSQIVNDFQKGDIAEGYSVSREKKESFPLTVTSAQKNPTAFYLCASSSEGFYEQYFGPGTRLTVT.

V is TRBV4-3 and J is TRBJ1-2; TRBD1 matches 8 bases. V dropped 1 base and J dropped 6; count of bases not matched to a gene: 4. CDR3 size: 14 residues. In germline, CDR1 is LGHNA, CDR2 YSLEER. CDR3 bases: TGCGCCAGCAGCCAAGGGCTGGGACAGGATGGCTACACCTTC. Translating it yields CASSQGLGQDGYTF.

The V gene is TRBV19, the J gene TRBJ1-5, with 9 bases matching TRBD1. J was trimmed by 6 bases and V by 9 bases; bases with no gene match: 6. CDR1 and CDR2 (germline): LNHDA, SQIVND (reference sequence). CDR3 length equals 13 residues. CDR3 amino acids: CASATGGGQPQHF. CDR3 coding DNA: TGTGCCAGCGCGACAGGGGGAGGTCAGCCCCAGCATTTT. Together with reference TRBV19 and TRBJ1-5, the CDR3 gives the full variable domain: DGGITQSPKYLFRKEGQNVTLSCEQNLNHDAMYWYRQDPGQGLRLIYYSQIVNDFQKGDIAEGYSVSREKKESFPLTVTSAQKNPTAFYLCASATGGGQPQHFGDGTRLSIL.

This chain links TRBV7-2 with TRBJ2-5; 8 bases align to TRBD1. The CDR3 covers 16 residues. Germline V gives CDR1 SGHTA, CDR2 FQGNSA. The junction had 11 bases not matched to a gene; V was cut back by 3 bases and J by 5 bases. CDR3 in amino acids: CASSFLSGGRGETQYF. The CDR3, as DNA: TGTGCCAGCAGCTTTCTATCAGGGGGCCGAGGGGAGACCCAGTACTTC.

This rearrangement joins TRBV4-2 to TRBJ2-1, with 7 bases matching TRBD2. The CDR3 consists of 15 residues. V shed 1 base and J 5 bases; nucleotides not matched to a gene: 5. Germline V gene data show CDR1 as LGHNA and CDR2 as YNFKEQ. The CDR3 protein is CASSQGGLADNEQFF. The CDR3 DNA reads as TGTGCCAGCAGCCAAGGTGGCCTAGCGGACAATGAGCAGTTCTTC.

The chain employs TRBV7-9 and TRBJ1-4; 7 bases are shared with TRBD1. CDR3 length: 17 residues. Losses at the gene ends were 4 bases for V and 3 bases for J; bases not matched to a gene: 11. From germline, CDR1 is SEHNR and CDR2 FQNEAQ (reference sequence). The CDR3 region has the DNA TGTGCCAGCAGCTCTCCTGAAGTGGGGACAGCTAATGAAAAACTGTTTTTT. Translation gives CASSSPEVGTANEKLFF. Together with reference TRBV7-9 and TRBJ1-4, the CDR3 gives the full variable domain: DTGVSQNPRHKITKRGQNVTFRCDPISEHNRLYWYRQTLGQGPEFLTYFQNEAQLEKSRLLSDRFSAERPKGSFSTLEIQRTEQGDSAMYLCASSSPEVGTANEKLFFGSGTQLSVL.

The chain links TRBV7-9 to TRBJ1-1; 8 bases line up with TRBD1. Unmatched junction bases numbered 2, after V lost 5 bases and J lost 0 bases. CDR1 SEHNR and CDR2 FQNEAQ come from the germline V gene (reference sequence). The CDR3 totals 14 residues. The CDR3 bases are TGTGCCAGCAGCCGACAGGGGATGAACACTGAAGCTTTCTTT. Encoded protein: CASSRQGMNTEAFF. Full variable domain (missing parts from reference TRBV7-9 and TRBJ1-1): DTGVSQNPRHKITKRGQNVTFRCDPISEHNRLYWYRQTLGQGPEFLTYFQNEAQLEKSRLLSDRFSAERPKGSFSTLEIQRTEQGDSAMYLCASSRQGMNTEAFFGQGTRLTVV.

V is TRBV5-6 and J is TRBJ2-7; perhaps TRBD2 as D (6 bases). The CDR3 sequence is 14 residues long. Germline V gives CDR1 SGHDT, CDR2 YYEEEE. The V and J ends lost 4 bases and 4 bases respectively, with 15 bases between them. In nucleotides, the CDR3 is TGTGCCAGCAGCACCCGGGGCGGGGCTTACGAGCAGTACTTC. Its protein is CASSTRGGAYEQYF.